The TCR beta chain under discussion was sequenced for a study of blood T cells in healthy people across ages. Using a J-beta primer mix together with a sample-barcoded 5' primer, a second PCR was run for roughly 7 to 12 cycles. MiXCR was run by TCRdb on the 5' RACE reads, yielding one entry per CDR3 protein. Of about 1,400,000 distinct CDR3 sequences in the sample, 59% are singletons; the top ten hold under 8.5%. This CDR3 region has 13 residues. CDR1 is MNHEY and CDR2 is SVGEGT in the germline V gene. Trimming stripped 1 base from V and 3 bases from J, with 6 bases between. This clonotype was seen more than once but under ten times.

The V and J genes are TRBV6-2 or TRBV6-3 and TRBJ1-1; no definite D call. The sequenced sample was blood. This receptor was obtained from a man between 18 and 29 years old in good health. CDR3 DNA sequence: TGTGCCAGCAGTTACTTGGGCGACACTGAAGCTTTCTTT. Residues: CASSYLGDTEAFF.